This T cell receptor beta chain derives from a study of cytomegalovirus exposure and HLA in healthy donors. The study's findings and limits: A later analysis showed TCR association rates differing by HLA locus, peaking at DRB1 and lowest at HLA-C. Association of under 20,000 TCR beta sequences with HLA alleles was found at 0.05 false discovery rate in a later analysis.

Amplification used 60 Vbeta primers and 13 Jbeta primers. Assay used: immunoSEQ multiplex PCR; TCRdb lists only in-frame clones, some missing. The listing records some 200,000 clones. Despite likely unrecorded immune exposures, the donors were nominally healthy at the time of sampling. A remark on this clone: Its antigen is as yet unknown.

The CDR3 has 14 residues. Trimming at V came to 1 base and at J to 0 bases, leaving 3 bases not matched to a gene. Germline values: CDR1 SQVTM, CDR2 ANQGSEA. The clonotype was recovered from a boy between 5 and 17 years old in good health and CMV-seronegative. Input material: PBMCs. The chain links TRBV29-1 to TRBJ2-7; 7 bases line up with TRBD2. The CDR3 region has the DNA TGCAGCGTTGAAGTACTAGCGAGCTCCTACGAGCAGTACTTC. Translated, it gives CSVEVLASSYEQYF.